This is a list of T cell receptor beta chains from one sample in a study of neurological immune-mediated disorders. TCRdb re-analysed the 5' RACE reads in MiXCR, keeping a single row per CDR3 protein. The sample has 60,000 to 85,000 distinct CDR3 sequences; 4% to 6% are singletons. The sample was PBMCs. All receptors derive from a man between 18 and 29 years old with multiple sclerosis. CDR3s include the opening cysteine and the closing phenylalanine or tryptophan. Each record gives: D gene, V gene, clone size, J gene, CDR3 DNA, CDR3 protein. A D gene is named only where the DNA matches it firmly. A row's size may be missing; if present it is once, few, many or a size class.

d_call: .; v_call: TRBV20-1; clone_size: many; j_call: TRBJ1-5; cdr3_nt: TGCAGTGCCGGGGCGGGGATGGGTAGCAATCAGCCCCAGCATTTT; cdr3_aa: CSAGAGMGSNQPQHF
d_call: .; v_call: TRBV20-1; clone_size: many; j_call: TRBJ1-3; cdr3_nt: TGCAGTGCTACCCAGTCAGGGGAGGCTGGAAACACCATATATTTT; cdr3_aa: CSATQSGEAGNTIYF
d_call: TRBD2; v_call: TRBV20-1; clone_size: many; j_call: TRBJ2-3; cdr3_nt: TGCAGTGCTAGGCGTGATAGCGGGGGGACAGATACGCAGTATTTT; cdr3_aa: CSARRDSGGTDTQYF
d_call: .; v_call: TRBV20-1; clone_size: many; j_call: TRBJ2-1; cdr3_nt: TGCAGTGCTAGAGGGGGCCGTGAGAAGCAGTTCTTC; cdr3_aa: CSARGGREKQFF
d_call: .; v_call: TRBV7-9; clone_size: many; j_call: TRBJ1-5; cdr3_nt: TGTGCCAGCAGCTCAACCGGACCTGGAACTCAGCCCCAGCATTTT; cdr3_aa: CASSSTGPGTQPQHF
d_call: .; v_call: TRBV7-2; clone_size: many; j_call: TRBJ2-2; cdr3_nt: TGTGCCAGCAGCTTTCACAGGGAGCGAAGCGGGGAGCTGTTTTTT; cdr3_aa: CASSFHRERSGELFF
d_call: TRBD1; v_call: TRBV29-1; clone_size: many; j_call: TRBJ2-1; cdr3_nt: TGCAGCGTTGAAGGACAGGGGGCTGGGAATGAGCAGTTCTTC; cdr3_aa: CSVEGQGAGNEQFF
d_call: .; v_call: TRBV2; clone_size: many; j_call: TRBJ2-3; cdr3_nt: TGTGCCAGCAGCCTCGAGCGGTCAGATACGCAGTATTTT; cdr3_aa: CASSLERSDTQYF
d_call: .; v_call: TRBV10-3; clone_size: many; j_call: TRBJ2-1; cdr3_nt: TGTGCCATCAGTGAGGGCGGAAAACTCTCCTACAATGAGCAGTTCTTC; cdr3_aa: CAISEGGKLSYNEQFF
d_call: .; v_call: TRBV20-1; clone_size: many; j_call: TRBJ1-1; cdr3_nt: TGCAGTGCTAGGAGGGGGACGAACACTGAAGCTTTCTTT; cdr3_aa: CSARRGTNTEAFF
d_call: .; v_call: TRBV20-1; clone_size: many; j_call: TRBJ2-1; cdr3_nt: TGCAGTGCCCCAGACTTGAGCTCCTACAATGAGCAGTTCTTC; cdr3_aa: CSAPDLSSYNEQFF
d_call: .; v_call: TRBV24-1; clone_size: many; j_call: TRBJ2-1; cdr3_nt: TGTGCCACCAGTGATTCTTGGACTAGGACAGGGCGGAATGAGCAGTTCTTC; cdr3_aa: CATSDSWTRTGRNEQFF
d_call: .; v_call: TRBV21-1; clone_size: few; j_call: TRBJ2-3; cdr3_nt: TGTGCCAGCAGCAAAGTGACCCCCGAGAGGGCAGATACGCAGTATTTT; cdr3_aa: CASSKVTPERADTQYF
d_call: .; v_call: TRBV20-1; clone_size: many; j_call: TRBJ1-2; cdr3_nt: TGCAGTGCCAAAGGGGTAGGGGGGCCTAACTATGGCTACACCTTC; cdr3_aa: CSAKGVGGPNYGYTF
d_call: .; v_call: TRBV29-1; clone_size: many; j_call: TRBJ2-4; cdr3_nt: TGCAGCGGCTCAGTCAGGGGTGGGGACATTCAGTACTTC; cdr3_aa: CSGSVRGGDIQYF
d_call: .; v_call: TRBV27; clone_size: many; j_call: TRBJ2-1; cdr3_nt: TGTGCCAGGACTAGCAATGAGCAGTTCTTC; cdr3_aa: CARTSNEQFF
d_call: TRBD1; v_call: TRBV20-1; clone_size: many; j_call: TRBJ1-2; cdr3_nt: TGCAGTGCTAGAGGTACCACAGGGGACTATGGCTACACCTTC; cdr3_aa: CSARGTTGDYGYTF
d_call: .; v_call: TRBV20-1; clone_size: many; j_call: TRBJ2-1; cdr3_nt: TGCAGTGCTAGAGATCTTTTGGGGGTTAAGTACAATGAGCAGTTCTTC; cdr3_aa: CSARDLLGVKYNEQFF
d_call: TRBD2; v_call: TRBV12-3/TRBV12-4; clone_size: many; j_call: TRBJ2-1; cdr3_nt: TGTGCCAGCAGTCCCTTCGCGGGAGCCTCCTACAATGAGCAGTTCTTC; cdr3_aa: CASSPFAGASYNEQFF
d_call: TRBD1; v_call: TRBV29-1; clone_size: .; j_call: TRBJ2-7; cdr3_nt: TGCAGCCTGGGACAGGGGAACGAGCAGTACTTC; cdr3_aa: CSLGQGNEQYF
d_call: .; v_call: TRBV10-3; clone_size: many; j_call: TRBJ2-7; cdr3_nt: TGTGCCATCAGTGAGTCTGGGTACGAGCAGTACTTC; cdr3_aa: CAISESGYEQYF
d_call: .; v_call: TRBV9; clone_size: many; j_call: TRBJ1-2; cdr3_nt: TGTGCCAGCAGCCCCGGCCCGCTCTATGGCTACACCTTC; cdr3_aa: CASSPGPLYGYTF
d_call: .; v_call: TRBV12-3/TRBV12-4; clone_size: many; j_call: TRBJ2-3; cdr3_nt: TGTGCCAGCAGTCAACTGACTGGAAGCACAGATACGCAGTATTTT; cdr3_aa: CASSQLTGSTDTQYF
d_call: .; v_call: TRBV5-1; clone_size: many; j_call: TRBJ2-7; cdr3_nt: TGCGCCAGCAGCTTATTGTCTAGCTCCTACGAGCAGTACTTC; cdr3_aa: CASSLLSSSYEQYF
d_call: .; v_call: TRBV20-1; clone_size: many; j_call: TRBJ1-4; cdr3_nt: TGCAGTGCTAGTTTGGGATTCGGCGATGAAAAACTGTTTTTT; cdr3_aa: CSASLGFGDEKLFF
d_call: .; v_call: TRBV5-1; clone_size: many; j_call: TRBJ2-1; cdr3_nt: TGCGCCAGCAGCTTGGGAGGGTACAATGAGCAGTTCTTC; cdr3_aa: CASSLGGYNEQFF
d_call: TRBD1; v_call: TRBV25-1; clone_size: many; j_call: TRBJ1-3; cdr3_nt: TGTGCCTCGACAGGGTTATCTGGAAACACCATATATTTT; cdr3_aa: CASTGLSGNTIYF
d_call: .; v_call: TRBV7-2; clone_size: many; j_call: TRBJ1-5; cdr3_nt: TGTGCCAGCAGCTTAGTCGGGGTCACCCGAAATCAGCCCCAGAATTTT; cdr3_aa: CASSLVGVTRNQPQNF
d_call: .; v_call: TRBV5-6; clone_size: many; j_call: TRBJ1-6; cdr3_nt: TGTGCCAGCAGCTTGGATTTGGGGATAGGGTCACCCCTCCACTTT; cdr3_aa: CASSLDLGIGSPLHF
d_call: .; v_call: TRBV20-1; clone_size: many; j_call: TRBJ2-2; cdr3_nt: TGCAGTGCTAGTCGCTCGAACACCGGGGAGCTGTTTTTT; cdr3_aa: CSASRSNTGELFF
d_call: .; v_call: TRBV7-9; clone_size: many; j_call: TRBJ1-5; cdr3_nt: TGTGCCAGCAGCTTTGAATTTGGCGGGGATAGCAATCAGCCCCAGCATTTT; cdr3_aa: CASSFEFGGDSNQPQHF
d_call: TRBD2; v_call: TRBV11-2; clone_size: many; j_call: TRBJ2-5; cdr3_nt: TGTGCCAGCAGCTTAGTCCTGACTAGCGGGACGAAAGAGACCCAGTACTTC; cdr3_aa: CASSLVLTSGTKETQYF
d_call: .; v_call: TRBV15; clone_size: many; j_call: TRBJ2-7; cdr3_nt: TGTGCCACCAGCAGAGATGTGGGCAGGGCCCAAGAGCAGTACTTC; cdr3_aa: CATSRDVGRAQEQYF
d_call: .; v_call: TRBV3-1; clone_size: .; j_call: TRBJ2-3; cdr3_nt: TGTGCCAGCAGCCAAGACGCTCCCAGGGATACGCAGTATTTT; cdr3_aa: CASSQDAPRDTQYF
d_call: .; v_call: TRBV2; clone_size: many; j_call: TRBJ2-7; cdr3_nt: TGTGCCAGCAGGATAGGTGGTTCCGGCTACGAGCAGTACTTC; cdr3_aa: CASRIGGSGYEQYF
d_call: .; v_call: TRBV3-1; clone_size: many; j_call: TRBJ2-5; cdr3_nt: TGTGCCAGCAGCCCCCCTAGGGGGACCCAGTACTTC; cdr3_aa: CASSPPRGTQYF
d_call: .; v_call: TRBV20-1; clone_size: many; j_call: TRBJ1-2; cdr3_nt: TGCAGTGCTAGAGATGCCGCTAAGTTTAACTATGGCTACACCTTC; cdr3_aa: CSARDAAKFNYGYTF
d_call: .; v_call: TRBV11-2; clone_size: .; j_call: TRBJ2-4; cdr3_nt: TGTGCCAGCAGCTTAAACAGCCAAAACATTCAGTACTTC; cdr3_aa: CASSLNSQNIQYF
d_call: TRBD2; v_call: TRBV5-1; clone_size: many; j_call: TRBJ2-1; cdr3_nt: TGCGCCAGCGGGGGCGGGGGGACCTCCTACAATGAGCAGTTCTTC; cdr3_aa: CASGGGGTSYNEQFF
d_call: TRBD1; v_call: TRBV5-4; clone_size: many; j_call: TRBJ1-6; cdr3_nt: TGTGCCAGCAGCCCCGACAGGGGCAACTCACCCCTCCACTTT; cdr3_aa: CASSPDRGNSPLHF
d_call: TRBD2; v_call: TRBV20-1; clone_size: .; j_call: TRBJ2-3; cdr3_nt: TGCAGTGTAGATAAGCGGGGGCCAGATACGCAGTATTTT; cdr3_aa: CSVDKRGPDTQYF
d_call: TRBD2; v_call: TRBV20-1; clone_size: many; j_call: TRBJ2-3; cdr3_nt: TGCAGTGCTAGAGCCATTCCCGGGACTAGCGGCACAGATACGCAGTATTTT; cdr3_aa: CSARAIPGTSGTDTQYF